These 21 T cell receptor beta chains came from one sample sequenced in a study of T cell responses to AZD1222 COVID-19 vaccine. Sequencing was performed with immunoSEQ multiplex PCR; in TCRdb, only in-frame clones are kept and a portion is missing. The sample holds 70,000 or so clones, approximately 87% seen once. Sequencing was performed on peripheral blood, taken 28 days after the second AZD1222 dose. The origin of the receptors is an adult who received the AZD1222 COVID-19 vaccine.

The chain couples TRBV19 to TRBJ2-2, with D maybe TRBD2 (5 bases). The V end lost 3 bases, the J end lost 1 base, and 12 bases lay between the germline ends. Germline values: CDR1 LNHDA, CDR2 SQIVND (reference sequence). This CDR3 has 16 amino acids. The CDR3 coding sequence is TGTGCCAGTAGTATCTTGCGGACTTTGAACACCGGGGAGCTGTTTTTT. This translates into CASSILRTLNTGELFF.

CDR3 sequence reads: CASSETTVNQPQHF. CDR3 coding DNA: TGCGCCAGCAGTGAAACGACAGTTAATCAGCCCCAGCATTTT. The V call is TRBV10-2, the J call TRBJ1-5; maybe TRBD1 (5 bases). V shed 3 bases and J shed 4 bases, with 10 bases lying between them. CDR3 length equals 14 residues. Looked up from germline, CDR1 is WSHSY and CDR2 is SAAADI.

The chain is built from TRBV24-1 and TRBJ2-5; TRBD2 agrees at 14 bases. J lost 4 bases, V lost 2 bases, and 5 bases had no gene match. Germline-derived CDR1 and CDR2 are KGHDR and SFDVKD. CDR3 size: 17 residues. The CDR3 region has the DNA TGTGCCACCAGTGATTGGACTAGCGGGAGGACCACAGAGACCCAGTACTTC. This codes for CATSDWTSGRTTETQYF.

A single count supports this clone. The V gene is TRBV7-2, the J gene TRBJ1-6; D is ambiguous. V lost 3 bases and J lost 8, with 14 bases in between. The V gene's germline CDR1 is SGHTA and CDR2 FQGNSA. This CDR3 has 15 residues. The CDR3 nucleotides are TGTGCCAGCAGCTTCAACACCGATGGTTATTCACCCCTCCACTTT. It codes for CASSFNTDGYSPLHF.

The rearrangement links TRBV10-2 to TRBJ1-2; TRBD1 matches 8 bases. CDR1 and CDR2 from the germline V gene are WSHSY and SAAADI. The CDR3 has 14 residues. The V and J ends lost 6 bases and 4 bases, in that order; junction bases with no gene match: 7. DNA for the CDR3: TGCGCCAGCAGCCAGGGGGCGCAGGGCTATGGCTACACCTTC. Translated, it gives CASSQGAQGYGYTF.

The rearrangement uses TRBV3-1 (or the pseudogene TRBV3-2) and TRBJ2-2; D may match TRBD1 or TRBD2 (6 bases each). The length of the CDR3 is 18 residues. Trimming cost V 2 bases and J 3 bases, with 19 bases left between them. Germline V gene data show CDR1 as LGHDT and CDR2 as YNNKEL (reference sequence). The CDR3 nucleotides read TGTGCCAGCAGCCAACGCATCAGAAGGGGGGACGACACCGGGGAGCTGTTTTTT. Residues: CASSQRIRRGDDTGELFF.

V is TRBV6-5 and J is TRBJ1-2; D is undetermined. The germline V gene has CDR1 MNHEY and CDR2 SVGAGI. Trimming cost V 0 bases and J 4 bases, with 6 bases left between them. This CDR3 has 13 amino acids. CDR3 DNA sequence: TGTGCCAGCAGTTACTCTAGTGTCTATGGCTACACCTTC. Residues: CASSYSSVYGYTF.

This clone has just one count. The rearrangement uses TRBV5-1 and TRBJ2-3; no clear D. V was shortened by 10 bases and J by 2 bases, with 14 bases between the two germline ends. CDR1 and CDR2 from the germline V gene are SGHRS and YFSETQ. This CDR3 spans 13 amino acids. CDR3 region: CASQNSDTDTQYF. For the CDR3, the DNA is TGCGCCTCTCAAAATTCCGACACAGATACGCAGTATTTT.

This clone showed up just a few times. CDR3: CASSQDFSGMYGYTF. CDR3 bases: TGTGCCAGCAGCCAAGATTTTTCAGGGATGTATGGCTACACCTTC. The chain employs TRBV14 and TRBJ1-2, with D perhaps matching TRBD1 (5 bases). The CDR3 runs 15 residues. Deletions cut 0 bases from V and 5 bases from J, with 13 bases between. Per the germline V gene, CDR1 is SGHDN and CDR2 is FVKESK. The whole variable domain, filled in from reference TRBV14 and TRBJ1-2, reads EAGVTQFPSHSVIEKGQTVTLRCDPISGHDNLYWYRRVMGKEIKFLLHFVKESKQDESGMPNNRFLAERTGGTYSTLKVQPAELEDSGVYFCASSQDFSGMYGYTFGSGTRLTVV.

The chain recombines TRBV29-1 with TRBJ2-5; no reliable D call. This CDR3 comprises 13 residues. Trimming shortened V by 3 bases and J by 5 bases, and 13 bases separated the two germline ends. Germline V CDR1 and CDR2: SQVTM, ANQGSEA. CDR3 in DNA: TGCAGCGTTGACGGCTCGAGTCGGGAGACCCAGTACTTC. This sequence encodes CSVDGSSRETQYF.

This sequence joins TRBV6-1 and TRBJ1-6; TRBD1 might be the D (5 bases). The CDR3 is made up of 15 amino acids. The germline gives CDR1 MNHNS, CDR2 SASEGT. V shed 3 bases and J shed 7 bases, with 13 bases lying between them. In nucleotides, the CDR3 is TGTGCCAGCAGTGATCTCGGGGGAAGAAATTCACCCCTCCACTTT. Translated, it gives CASSDLGGRNSPLHF.

This clone appeared a few times. This chain uses TRBV7-9 with TRBJ2-1, with 11 nucleotides matching TRBD2. The V and J ends lost 2 bases and 3 bases, in that order; junction bases with no gene match: 3. This CDR3 is built from 16 residues. CDR1 and CDR2 (germline): SEHNR, FQNEAQ (reference sequence). For the CDR3, the DNA is TGTGCCAGCAGCTTAATGGGACTAGCGGACTACAATGAGCAGTTCTTC. Its protein product is CASSLMGLADYNEQFF.

V usage is TRBV7-9 and J usage is TRBJ2-7; 9 bases are a match to TRBD1. The trim removed 5 bases at V and 12 bases at J, leaving 17 bases unmatched. Germline V gene lookup returns CDR1 SEHNR and CDR2 FQNEAQ (reference sequence). The CDR3 sequence is 15 residues long. The CDR3 spells CASSLFRDREGSVYF. The CDR3 DNA sequence: TGTGCCAGCAGCCTGTTCCGGGACAGGGAAGGTTCGGTGTACTTC.

The genes are TRBV4-1 and TRBJ1-2, with a possible D match to TRBD1 (6 bases). Germline CDR1 MGHRA, CDR2 YSYEKL. This CDR3 is built from 14 residues. V was clipped by 2 bases and J by 4 bases, with 11 bases between them. As DNA, the CDR3 is TGCGCCAGCAGCCAAAACGACAGGCTCTATGGCTACACCTTC. Residues: CASSQNDRLYGYTF.

The chain recombines TRBV7-2 with TRBJ1-2; TRBD1 is a possible D gene (5 bases). Trimming took 2 bases from V and 7 from J, leaving 11 bases between them. This CDR3 is 13 amino acids long. In germline, CDR1 is SGHTA, CDR2 FQGNSA. The CDR3 region is CASSLQGFGGYTF. CDR3 sequence (DNA): TGTGCCAGCAGCTTACAGGGATTCGGTGGCTACACCTTC.

The chain couples TRBV3-1 (or the pseudogene TRBV3-2) to TRBJ2-7; TRBD1 aligns across 10 bases. J was trimmed by 7 bases and V by 3 bases; bases with no gene match: 15. The CDR3 loop spans 17 amino acids. The V gene's germline CDR1 is LGHDT and CDR2 YNNKEL (reference sequence). The CDR3 reads CASSHGTGAPFQREQYF. The CDR3 DNA reads TGTGCCAGCAGCCATGGGACAGGGGCCCCTTTTCAACGTGAGCAGTACTTC.

In this sample, this clone turned up once. The chain links TRBV24-1 to TRBJ1-3; 8 bases agree with TRBD1. Germline V gene sequence: CDR1 KGHDR, CDR2 SFDVKD. The ends lost 3 bases at V and 3 bases at J; junction bases unmatched: 6. The CDR3 has 16 residues. The CDR3 coding sequence is TGTGCCACCAGTGATCCACAGGGGGAGGATGGAAACACCATATATTTT. It encodes CATSDPQGEDGNTIYF.

The J gene is TRBJ1-1, the V gene TRBV7-2; 8 positions agree with TRBD1. Trimming cost V 5 bases and J 3 bases; bases outside gene matches: 5. The germline V gene encodes CDR1 SGHTA and CDR2 FQGNSA. The CDR3 runs 14 residues. CDR3 region: CASSPRGQDTEAFF. CDR3 nucleotides: TGTGCCAGCAGCCCCAGGGGACAGGACACTGAAGCTTTCTTT.

CDR3 amino acids: CASSLMGGPDTQYF. DNA of the CDR3: TGCGCCAGCAGCTTGATGGGGGGACCAGATACGCAGTATTTT. V and J are TRBV5-1 and TRBJ2-3; weak D call: TRBD2 (6 bases). Germline V gives CDR1 SGHRS, CDR2 YFSETQ. V lost 1 base to trimming and J lost 4 bases, with 10 bases between them. CDR3 length: 14 amino acids. Variable domain in full (rest from reference TRBV5-1 and TRBJ2-3): KAGVTQTPRYLIKTRGQQVTLSCSPISGHRSVSWYQQTPGQGLQFLFEYFSETQRNKGNFPGRFSGRQFSNSRSEMNVSTLELGDSALYLCASSLMGGPDTQYFGPGTRLTVL.

The chain is built from TRBV5-1 and TRBJ1-5; D not resolved. The CDR3 is made up of 15 amino acids. Trimming left V 0 bases short and J 0 bases short, with 7 bases between. The germline V gene has CDR1 SGHRS and CDR2 YFSETQ. CDR3 bases: TGCGCCAGCAGCTTGGGAGCTGGTAGCAATCAGCCCCAGCATTTT. It encodes CASSLGAGSNQPQHF. Together with reference TRBV5-1 and TRBJ1-5, the CDR3 gives the full variable domain: KAGVTQTPRYLIKTRGQQVTLSCSPISGHRSVSWYQQTPGQGLQFLFEYFSETQRNKGNFPGRFSGRQFSNSRSEMNVSTLELGDSALYLCASSLGAGSNQPQHFGDGTRLSIL.

The chain employs TRBV10-2 and TRBJ1-6; D is unresolved. Germline CDR1 WSHSY, CDR2 SAAADI. The CDR3 covers 13 residues. V lost 6 bases to trimming and J lost 7 bases, with 10 bases between them. The CDR3: CASRREENSPLHF. CDR3 nucleotide sequence: TGCGCCAGCAGGAGGGAGGAAAATTCACCCCTCCACTTT.